This T cell receptor beta chain is drawn from a study of identical twins' blood T cells. Study-wide background: Around 50 million reads covered about six alpha-chain and about six beta-chain libraries.

Germline V lookup: CDR1 SGHAT, CDR2 FQNNGV. The V segment lost 5 bases and the J segment 0 bases; nucleotides outside the gene matches: 1. This CDR3 has 15 amino acids. MiXCR, applied by TCRdb to the 5' RACE reads, yields one record per CDR3 protein. The data contain hundreds of thousands of distinct CDR3 sequences, roughly 28% of them singletons. The rearrangement uses TRBV11-2 and TRBJ2-1; 10 bases are shared with TRBD2. The sequencing input was PBMCs. The sequence was collected from a woman between 18 and 55 years old in good health. The CDR3 is CASSRLAGSYNEQFF. The CDR3 DNA is TGTGCCAGCAGCCGACTAGCGGGCTCCTACAATGAGCAGTTCTTC.